A single sample is the source of the 26 T cell receptor beta chains below, sequenced in a study of blood T cell repertoires in COVID-19. Clones were read by immunoSEQ multiplex PCR, and TCRdb kept only the in-frame ones, dropping some. The sample has about 190,000 clones, 70% to 90% seen once; the top ten hold 5% to 7.5%. Material: peripheral blood. These receptors were obtained from a woman between 40 and 50 years old who had recovered from COVID-19.

Here the CDR3 reads CASEASRLARNEQFF. Here the CDR3 DNA reads TGTGCCAGCGAGGCGTCCCGACTAGCCAGAAATGAGCAGTTCTTC. The rearrangement links TRBV19 to TRBJ2-1, with 7 bases aligning to TRBD2. CDR3 size: 15 residues. Germline lookup yields CDR1 LNHDA and CDR2 SQIVND (reference sequence). Unmatched junction bases numbered 15, after V lost 9 bases and J lost 7 bases.

The chain has TRBV30 and TRBJ1-2, with 9 bases matching TRBD1. V shed 3 bases and J 9 bases; nucleotides not matched to a gene: 8. From germline, CDR1 is GTSNPN and CDR2 SVGIG (reference sequence). The CDR3 is 13 residues long. Written as DNA, the CDR3 is TGTGCCTGGAGAACAGGGGGCGCTTCAAGCTACACCTTC. This encodes CAWRTGGASSYTF.

The V and J genes are TRBV18 and TRBJ2-1; D gene ambiguous. V shed 3 bases and J shed 5 bases, with 8 bases lying between them. This CDR3 contains 13 residues. Germline V lookup: CDR1 KGHSH, CDR2 LQKENI. CDR3 amino acids: CASSPRHNNEQFF. CDR3 nucleotide sequence: TGTGCCAGCTCACCGAGACACAACAATGAGCAGTTCTTC.

The chain carries TRBV5-1 and TRBJ2-5; 12 bases fit TRBD1. This CDR3 spans 13 amino acids. Trimming took 3 bases from V and 7 from J; bases not matched to a gene: 1. The germline CDR1 and CDR2 sequences are SGHRS and YFSETQ. CDR3 DNA: TGCGCCAGCAGCTCGGGACAGGGGGCGACCCAGTACTTC. Protein: CASSSGQGATQYF. The whole variable domain, filled in from reference TRBV5-1 and TRBJ2-5, reads KAGVTQTPRYLIKTRGQQVTLSCSPISGHRSVSWYQQTPGQGLQFLFEYFSETQRNKGNFPGRFSGRQFSNSRSEMNVSTLELGDSALYLCASSSGQGATQYFGPGTRLLVL.

J is TRBJ1-4 and V is TRBV7-2; D is possibly TRBD1 (5 bases). This CDR3 is built from 14 residues. Trimming stripped 6 bases from V and 8 bases from J, with 16 bases between. The V gene's germline CDR1 is SGHTA and CDR2 FQGNSA. The CDR3 reads CASRRGGGDEKLFF. As DNA, the CDR3 is TGTGCCAGCAGGCGTGGGGGGGGAGACGAAAAACTGTTTTTT.

The chain uses TRBV5-6 and TRBJ1-1, with TRBD1 as a possible D gene (5 bases). In germline, CDR1 is SGHDT, CDR2 YYEEEE. The CDR3 spans 12 residues. Trimming cost V 5 bases and J 8 bases, with 13 bases left between them. Here the CDR3 reads CASRDNAGEAFF. CDR3 sequence (DNA): TGTGCCAGCAGGGATAACGCAGGGGAAGCTTTCTTT.

This rearrangement joins TRBV10-3 to TRBJ2-5; tentatively, D is TRBD1 (6 bases). V gave up 3 bases and J gave up 0 bases, with 8 bases separating them. The V gene's germline CDR1 is ENHRY and CDR2 SYGVKD. The CDR3 totals 14 residues. CDR3 nucleotides: TGTGCCATCAGTGAAAGGGGGAACCAAGAGACCCAGTACTTC. Protein: CAISERGNQETQYF.

This clone appeared a single time. V and J are TRBV18 and TRBJ1-5; tentatively, D is TRBD1 (5 bases). Trimming removed 3 bases from V and 5 bases from J, with 17 bases in between. The CDR3 sequence is 16 residues long. Germline V CDR1 and CDR2: KGHSH, LQKENI. This CDR3 reads CASSPQGQSSYQPQHF. CDR3 nucleotides: TGTGCCAGCTCACCTCAAGGACAAAGTTCCTATCAGCCCCAGCATTTT.

This clone came up once. The rearrangement uses TRBV5-1 and TRBJ1-1; no clear D. This CDR3 spans 16 amino acids. V lost 0 bases and J 0 bases, leaving 12 bases between the germline ends. Per the germline V gene, CDR1 is SGHRS and CDR2 is YFSETQ. The CDR3 is CASSLGPVGVNTEAFF. The DNA for the CDR3 is TGCGCCAGCAGCTTGGGTCCCGTCGGGGTGAACACTGAAGCTTTCTTT.

V gene TRBV6-6 combines with J gene TRBJ1-3; D is possibly TRBD1 (6 bases). The germline V gene encodes CDR1 MNHNY and CDR2 SVGAGI (reference sequence). This CDR3 comprises 16 residues. V lost 8 bases and J lost 0, with 17 bases in between. Here the CDR3 reads CASRLSGAASGNTIYF. Written as DNA, the CDR3 is TGTGCCAGCCGCCTATCAGGGGCAGCCTCTGGAAACACCATATATTTT.

The rearrangement joins TRBV19 to TRBJ1-5, with 9 nucleotides matching TRBD1. CDR1 and CDR2 from the germline V gene are LNHDA and SQIVND (reference sequence). V gave up 6 bases and J gave up 4 bases; unmatched junction bases: 7. The length of the CDR3 is 15 residues. The DNA for the CDR3 is TGTGCCAGTAGGACCACAGGGGGCGTGAATCAGCCCCAGCATTTT. Protein sequence: CASRTTGGVNQPQHF. Full variable domain (remainder filled in from reference TRBV19 and TRBJ1-5): DGGITQSPKYLFRKEGQNVTLSCEQNLNHDAMYWYRQDPGQGLRLIYYSQIVNDFQKGDIAEGYSVSREKKESFPLTVTSAQKNPTAFYLCASRTTGGVNQPQHFGDGTRLSIL.

The chain links TRBV13 to TRBJ1-5, with TRBD1 matching over 9 bases. The CDR3 contains 15 residues. Looked up from germline, CDR1 is PRHDT and CDR2 is FYEKMQ (reference sequence). Losses at the gene ends were 5 bases for V and 2 bases for J; bases not matched to a gene: 4. Written as DNA, the CDR3 is TGTGCCAGCAGCATAAGGACAGGGGGCAATCAGCCCCAGCATTTT. Translating gives CASSIRTGGNQPQHF.

The rearrangement links TRBV30 to TRBJ1-4, with a weak D call TRBD1 (5 bases). Germline assignment: CDR1 GTSNPN and CDR2 SVGIG (reference sequence). The V and J ends lost 2 bases and 4 bases respectively, with 8 bases between them. The CDR3 is made up of 13 amino acids. Here the CDR3 reads CAWSRDSNEKLFF. The DNA of the CDR3 is TGTGCCTGGAGTCGCGACAGTAATGAAAAACTGTTTTTT. The full variable domain, rest sourced from reference TRBV30 and TRBJ1-4, is SQTIHQWPATLVQPVGSPLSLECTVEGTSNPNLYWYRQAAGRGLQLLFYSVGIGQISSEVPQNLSASRPQDRQFILSSKKLLLSDSGFYLCAWSRDSNEKLFFGSGTQLSVL.

This chain uses TRBV9 with TRBJ2-2; D not resolved. Germline values: CDR1 SGDLS, CDR2 YYNGEE. There are 13 residues in the CDR3. The V end lost 1 base, the J end lost 5 bases, and 6 bases lay between the germline ends. CDR3 sequence (DNA): TGTGCCAGCAGCGTATTTTTAACCGGGGAGCTGTTTTTT. This sequence encodes CASSVFLTGELFF.

The J gene is TRBJ2-3, the V gene TRBV15, with D possibly TRBD2 on 5 matching bases. The V end lost 3 bases, the J end lost 2 bases, and 12 bases lay between the germline ends. The CDR3 is 15 residues long. Germline CDR1 is LNHNV and CDR2 is YYDKDF (reference sequence). The CDR3 protein is CATSSRTGSTDTQYF. DNA for the CDR3: TGTGCCACCAGCAGTCGGACTGGGTCCACAGATACGCAGTATTTT.

This chain joins TRBV28 and TRBJ1-4, with a possible D match to TRBD1 (5 bases). Trimming removed 6 bases at V and 7 bases at J, with 15 bases between. Germline V CDR1 and CDR2: MDHEN, SYDVKM. CDR3 size: 14 residues. DNA for the CDR3: TGTGCCAGCAGGAAAACCTGGGGCGGTGAAAAACTGTTTTTT. This encodes CASRKTWGGEKLFF.

The V call is TRBV5-6, the J call TRBJ2-2, with TRBD1 matching 9 bases. CDR1 and CDR2 (germline): SGHDT, YYEEEE. CDR3 length equals 15 residues. With V trimmed by 4 bases and J by 4 bases, 5 bases remained unmatched. In nucleotides, the CDR3 is TGTGCCAGCAGCCGGGACAGGGCACTCACCGGGGAGCTGTTTTTT. Encoded protein: CASSRDRALTGELFF.

CDR3 in amino acids: CASSLAGTPNTEAFF. As DNA, the CDR3 is TGTGCCAGCAGTTTAGCCGGGACTCCGAACACTGAAGCTTTCTTT. The rearrangement joins TRBV27 to TRBJ1-1, with D possibly matching TRBD1 (5 bases). V lost 2 bases and J 1 base, leaving 11 bases between the germline ends. CDR3 length: 15 residues. The germline V gene encodes CDR1 MNHEY and CDR2 SMNVEV (reference sequence).

This rearrangement joins TRBV27 to TRBJ1-5; D might be TRBD1 (5 bases). Germline CDR1 reads MNHEY; CDR2 reads SMNVEV (reference sequence). The CDR3 contains 13 residues. Trimming took 6 bases from V and 7 from J, leaving 13 bases between them. CDR3 DNA sequence: TGTGCCAGCAGGAGGGGAGGCGAGCAGCCCCAGCATTTT. The encoded protein is CASRRGGEQPQHF.

The chain combines TRBV29-1 with TRBJ2-7, with D perhaps TRBD1 (6 bases). There are 14 residues in the CDR3. The ends were cut back, 6 bases at V and 7 bases at J, with 22 bases in the middle. Per the germline V gene, CDR1 is SQVTM and CDR2 is ANQGSEA. CDR3 residues: CSVTTGTLGSEQYF. The DNA for the CDR3 is TGCAGCGTCACGACAGGTACCTTGGGTAGTGAGCAGTACTTC.

V and J are TRBV28 and TRBJ2-7, with 8 bases identical to TRBD2. The CDR3 is 14 amino acids. Looked up from germline, CDR1 is MDHEN and CDR2 is SYDVKM. The V and J ends lost 10 bases and 0 bases, in that order; junction bases with no gene match: 8. The CDR3 DNA sequence: TGTGCCACCCGGGGGGGAGGGCCCTCCTACGAGCAGTACTTC. This translates into CATRGGGPSYEQYF.

V is TRBV12-2 and J is TRBJ2-1; the table assigns TRBD2, which was not confirmed against the DNA. TRBV12-2 is termed a pseudogene. This CDR3 has 18 amino acids. The CDR3 loop is CASRLAGGRKNGNNEQFF. The CDR3 DNA follows: TGTGCAAGTCGCTTAGCCGGGGGACGGAAAAACGGAAACAATGAGCAGTTCTTC.

The gene calls are TRBV29-1 and TRBJ1-4; the match to TRBD1 covers 7 bases. V shed 3 bases, J shed 3 bases, and the junction held 1 base outside the gene matches. Germline CDR1 reads SQVTM; CDR2 reads ANQGSEA. CDR3 length equals 13 residues. The CDR3 DNA follows: TGCAGCGTTGAGACAGGGTCTAATGAAAAACTGTTTTTT. Amino acid sequence: CSVETGSNEKLFF.

This clone was seen a single time. V gene TRBV30 combines with J gene TRBJ2-7; TRBD2 matches at 11 bases. Germline CDR1 and CDR2: GTSNPN and SVGIG (reference sequence). With V trimmed by 0 bases and J by 5 bases, 6 bases remained unmatched. The CDR3 sequence is 15 residues long. This CDR3 is CAWSVLLAGEDEQYF. Here the CDR3 DNA reads TGTGCCTGGAGTGTCTTACTAGCGGGAGAGGACGAGCAGTACTTC.

J is TRBJ2-7 and V is TRBV5-1, with D maybe TRBD2 (7 bases). Trimming took 4 bases from V and 3 from J, leaving 17 bases between them. Germline values: CDR1 SGHRS, CDR2 YFSETQ. This CDR3 contains 15 residues. DNA of the CDR3: TGCGCCAGCAGCCTACTTATAGGGGGGGGCTACGAGCAGTACTTC. Translation: CASSLLIGGGYEQYF.

The chain links TRBV30 to TRBJ1-2; weak D call: TRBD1 (6 bases). This CDR3 is 15 amino acids long. V was shortened by 4 bases and J by 4 bases, with 19 bases between the two germline ends. In germline, CDR1 is GTSNPN, CDR2 SVGIG (reference sequence). Here the CDR3 reads CAWKQIPGAGYGYTF. CDR3 coding DNA: TGTGCCTGGAAGCAGATCCCAGGGGCGGGCTATGGCTACACCTTC.